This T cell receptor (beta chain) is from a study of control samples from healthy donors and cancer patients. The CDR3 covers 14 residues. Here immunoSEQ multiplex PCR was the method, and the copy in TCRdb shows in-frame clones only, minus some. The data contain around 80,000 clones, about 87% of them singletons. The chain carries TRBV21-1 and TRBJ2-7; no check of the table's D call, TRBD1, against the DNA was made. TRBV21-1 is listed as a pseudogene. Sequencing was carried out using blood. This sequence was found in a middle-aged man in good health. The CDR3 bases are TGTGCCAGCAGCCGACGCCCAGGCTCCTACGAGCAGTACGTC. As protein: CASSRRPGSYEQYV.